These 10 T cell receptor beta chains were sequenced from one sample in a study of PD-1 blockade in mismatch repair-deficient tumors (dated by TCRdb to about 2017). Library preparation employed the immunoSEQ multiplex PCR assay. The table was pulled from immuneACCESS by TCRdb, which kept in-frame rearrangements only. Such tables lose some clones; where checked, under half of the loss comes from unresolved V genes, and the rest has no known cause. This sample has some 120,000 clones in its table, and 70% to 90% of those were observed once. The leading ten clones occupy roughly 13% of the sample. The sequencing used peripheral blood, collected 44 weeks after starting pembrolizumab. These receptors all come from an adult with mismatch repair-deficient cancer.

The chain couples TRBV10-3 to TRBJ2-1; 7 bases agree with TRBD1. The CDR3 covers 16 residues. The J segment lost 6 bases and the V segment lost 2 bases, leaving 10 bases of the junction unmatched. CDR1 is ENHRY, CDR2 SYGVKD, per germline. The CDR3 nucleotides read TGTGCCATCAGTGAGATATACACAGGGGACCCCAATGAGCAGTTCTTC. Translating it yields CAISEIYTGDPNEQFF.

The chain has TRBV13 and TRBJ1-1; D perhaps matches TRBD1 (6 bases). The CDR3 is 17 residues long. Trimming shortened V by 1 base and J by 1 base, and 16 bases separated the two germline ends. Germline V gene lookup returns CDR1 PRHDT and CDR2 FYEKMQ (reference sequence). Here the CDR3 DNA reads TGTGCCAGCAGCTTAGCGATACCTTACAGGGAGAACACTGAAGCTTTCTTT. This encodes CASSLAIPYRENTEAFF. The variable domain in full, with the rest retrieved from reference TRBV13 and TRBJ1-1, is AAGVIQSPRHLIKEKRETATLKCYPIPRHDTVYWYQQGPGQDPQFLISFYEKMQSDKGSIPDRFSAQQFSDYHSELNMSSLELGDSALYFCASSLAIPYRENTEAFFGQGTRLTVV.

This sequence joins TRBV6-6 and TRBJ2-1; tentative D call: TRBD1 (6 bases). The CDR3 extends over 12 amino acids. Germline lookup yields CDR1 MNHNY and CDR2 SVGAGI (reference sequence). V lost 8 bases, J lost 7 bases, and 12 bases lay in between. Written as DNA, the CDR3 is TGTGCCAGCGGGGCAAGGGGGAATGAGCAGTTCTTC. It specifies CASGARGNEQFF.

This rearrangement joins TRBV20-1 to TRBJ2-5; D not certain. From germline, CDR1 is DFQATT and CDR2 SNEGSKA (reference sequence). CDR3 length: 11 residues. Trimming left V 1 base short and J 5 bases short, with 5 bases between. The DNA for the CDR3 is TGCAGTGCTAGAGTTCGCGAGACCCAGTACTTC. As protein: CSARVRETQYF.

This chain uses TRBV15 with TRBJ1-1; maybe TRBD1 (5 bases). The V and J ends lost 0 bases and 7 bases respectively, with 12 bases between them. Germline values: CDR1 LNHNV, CDR2 YYDKDF (reference sequence). The CDR3 is 14 amino acids. The CDR3 nucleotides are TGTGCCACCAGCAGAGATCTACGGGACTATGAAGCTTTCTTT. It encodes CATSRDLRDYEAFF. The variable domain in full, completed from reference TRBV15 and TRBJ1-1, reads DAMVIQNPRYQVTQFGKPVTLSCSQTLNHNVMYWYQQKSSQAPKLLFHYYDKDFNNEADTPDNFQSRRPNTSFCFLDIRSPGLGDTAMYLCATSRDLRDYEAFFGQGTRLTVV.

J is TRBJ2-2 and V is TRBV6-5; D may be TRBD1 (5 bases). Germline assignment: CDR1 MNHEY and CDR2 SVGAGI. V was cut by 4 bases and J by 0 bases, with 12 bases left in between. CDR3 size: 16 residues. The CDR3 loop reads CASSSDRPANTGELFF. In DNA form, the CDR3 reads TGTGCCAGCAGTTCTGACAGACCCGCGAACACCGGGGAGCTGTTTTTT.

This sequence joins TRBV18 and TRBJ2-3, with D hard to call. The CDR3 has 18 amino acids. Trimming took off 3 bases at V and 0 bases at J, with 19 bases between the two ends. Germline-derived CDR1 and CDR2 are KGHSH and LQKENI. For the CDR3, the DNA is TGTGCCAGCTCACCGCCGAAACGTCGTCCGGGTAGCACAGATACGCAGTATTTT. This codes for CASSPPKRRPGSTDTQYF.

The chain carries TRBV5-4 and TRBJ2-3; 7 positions agree with TRBD2. The CDR3 contains 14 residues. Germline trimming cut 7 bases from V and 3 bases from J; bases unmatched to any gene: 8. The germline gives CDR1 SGHNT, CDR2 YYREEE (reference sequence). CDR3 nucleotide sequence: TGTGCCAGCGTCGAGGGAGGGCGGACAGATACGCAGTATTTT. It encodes CASVEGGRTDTQYF. The variable domain in full, with the rest retrieved from reference TRBV5-4 and TRBJ2-3, is ETGVTQSPTHLIKTRGQQVTLRCSSQSGHNTVSWYQQALGQGPQFIFQYYREEENGRGNFPPRFSGLQFPNYSSELNVNALELDDSALYLCASVEGGRTDTQYFGPGTRLTVL.

The chain links TRBV25-1 to TRBJ2-1; perhaps TRBD1 as D (6 bases). The CDR3 runs to 13 residues. Germline values: CDR1 MGHDK, CDR2 SYGVNS. The germline V and J ends were trimmed by 10 bases and 9 bases, with 19 bases remaining between them. The CDR3 spells CATLEQGYGEQFF. CDR3 sequence (DNA): TGTGCCACTCTGGAGCAGGGGTACGGTGAGCAGTTCTTC.

J is TRBJ2-7 and V is TRBV7-9; TRBD1 might be the D (6 bases). Per the germline V gene, CDR1 is SEHNR and CDR2 is FQNEAQ (reference sequence). The CDR3 spans 14 residues. Trimming took 4 bases from V and 2 from J, leaving 12 bases between them. The CDR3 DNA sequence: TGTGCCAGCAGCTCCGACAGGCAACCCTACGAGCAGTACTTC. Its translation is CASSSDRQPYEQYF. Filled out from reference TRBV7-9 and TRBJ2-7, the complete variable domain reads DTGVSQNPRHKITKRGQNVTFRCDPISEHNRLYWYRQTLGQGPEFLTYFQNEAQLEKSRLLSDRFSAERPKGSFSTLEIQRTEQGDSAMYLCASSSDRQPYEQYFGPGTRLTVT.